These T cell receptor beta chains were read from a single sample in a study of T cell responses to AZD1222 COVID-19 vaccine. This table comes from immunoSEQ multiplex PCR, and its TCRdb copy is limited to in-frame clones, with some not included. In the table there are 90,000 to 100,000 clones, 85% to 90% of which are singletons. Specimen: peripheral blood, collected on day 0 of AZD1222 vaccination. The receptors come from an adult in good health. Each CDR3 is given with its conserved first and last residue. The order of the fields is D gene, J gene, V gene, clone size, CDR3 protein, CDR3 DNA. The D gene is left open where the match is weak. Clone size is stated in some rows and not others, as once, few, many or a class when expanded.

d_gene: TRBD2
j_gene: TRBJ2-3
v_gene: TRBV7-2
abundance: NA
CDR3aa: CASSLRGDGLTDTQYF
CDR3nt: TGTGCCAGCAGCTTACGGGGGGACGGCCTCACAGATACGCAGTATTTT

d_gene: NA
j_gene: TRBJ1-2
v_gene: TRBV7-9
abundance: NA
CDR3aa: CASSFGQPGADGYTF
CDR3nt: TGTGCCAGCAGCTTCGGACAGCCGGGCGCTGATGGCTACACCTTC

d_gene: NA
j_gene: TRBJ1-2
v_gene: TRBV5-4
abundance: NA
CDR3aa: CASSPTLDRNYGYTF
CDR3nt: TGTGCCAGCAGCCCTACTCTTGACAGAAACTATGGCTACACCTTC

d_gene: NA
j_gene: TRBJ1-1
v_gene: TRBV27
abundance: NA
CDR3aa: CASSRGGGGAEAFF
CDR3nt: TGTGCCAGCAGTAGGGGGGGCGGTGGGGCTGAAGCTTTCTTT

d_gene: NA
j_gene: TRBJ2-7
v_gene: TRBV7-2
abundance: NA
CDR3aa: CASSSWGAAYEQYF
CDR3nt: TGTGCCAGCAGCTCTTGGGGGGCCGCCTACGAGCAGTACTTC

d_gene: NA
j_gene: TRBJ2-7
v_gene: TRBV6-1
abundance: once
CDR3aa: CASSELDTYSYEQYF
CDR3nt: TGTGCCAGCAGTGAACTGGACACCTACTCCTACGAGCAGTACTTC

d_gene: NA
j_gene: TRBJ2-7
v_gene: TRBV28
abundance: NA
CDR3aa: CARAPYPGKRAYEQYF
CDR3nt: TGTGCCAGGGCCCCTTACCCAGGGAAAAGGGCCTACGAGCAGTACTTC

d_gene: NA
j_gene: TRBJ2-6
v_gene: TRBV7-3
abundance: once
CDR3aa: CASSLRTANGANVLTF
CDR3nt: TGTGCCAGCAGCCTAAGGACAGCAAATGGGGCCAACGTCCTGACTTTC

d_gene: TRBD1
j_gene: TRBJ1-4
v_gene: TRBV28
abundance: NA
CDR3aa: CASSLLGWGQGVEKLFF
CDR3nt: TGTGCCAGCAGTTTATTAGGTTGGGGACAGGGGGTTGAAAAACTGTTTTTT

d_gene: TRBD2
j_gene: TRBJ2-3
v_gene: TRBV24-1
abundance: NA
CDR3aa: CATSPGSAGGDTDTQYF
CDR3nt: TGTGCCACCAGCCCCGGCTCTGCGGGGGGGGACACAGATACGCAGTATTTT

d_gene: NA
j_gene: TRBJ2-2
v_gene: TRBV19
abundance: NA
CDR3aa: CASSIFFGGSTGELFF
CDR3nt: TGTGCCAGTAGTATCTTCTTCGGGGGATCCACCGGGGAGCTGTTTTTT

d_gene: NA
j_gene: TRBJ2-1
v_gene: TRBV5-1
abundance: NA
CDR3aa: CASSLDDWAYNEQFF
CDR3nt: TGCGCCAGCAGCTTGGATGATTGGGCCTACAATGAGCAGTTCTTC

d_gene: NA
j_gene: TRBJ2-1
v_gene: TRBV10-3
abundance: NA
CDR3aa: CAISVSDILANEQFF
CDR3nt: TGTGCCATCAGTGTCTCTGATATTTTAGCAAATGAGCAGTTCTTC

d_gene: TRBD2
j_gene: TRBJ2-3
v_gene: TRBV7-2
abundance: NA
CDR3aa: CASSSERGGWDTQYF
CDR3nt: TGTGCCAGCAGCTCGGAGCGGGGGGGATGGGATACGCAGTATTTT

d_gene: NA
j_gene: TRBJ1-6
v_gene: TRBV2
abundance: NA
CDR3aa: CASSEAWVGNSPLHF
CDR3nt: TGTGCCAGCAGTGAAGCGTGGGTCGGTAATTCACCCCTCCACTTT

d_gene: NA
j_gene: TRBJ1-2
v_gene: TRBV29-1
abundance: NA
CDR3aa: CSVGRGTSYGYTF
CDR3nt: TGCAGCGTTGGTAGGGGGACATCCTATGGCTACACCTTC

d_gene: TRBD1
j_gene: TRBJ1-6
v_gene: TRBV13
abundance: once
CDR3aa: CASSSQGASYNSPLHF
CDR3nt: TGTGCCAGCAGCTCACAGGGGGCCTCCTATAATTCACCCCTCCACTTT

d_gene: TRBD1
j_gene: TRBJ1-6
v_gene: TRBV7-9
abundance: once
CDR3aa: CASSLAPGQDNSPLHF
CDR3nt: TGTGCCAGCAGCTTAGCCCCGGGACAGGATAATTCACCCCTCCACTTT

d_gene: TRBD2
j_gene: TRBJ2-7
v_gene: TRBV4-3
abundance: NA
CDR3aa: CASSQELQAGGAYEQYF
CDR3nt: TGCGCCAGCAGCCAAGAATTACAAGCGGGGGGTGCCTACGAGCAGTACTTC

d_gene: NA
j_gene: TRBJ1-1
v_gene: TRBV13
abundance: NA
CDR3aa: CASSFGGPGTEAFF
CDR3nt: TGTGCCAGCAGCTTCGGGGGGCCCGGGACTGAAGCTTTCTTT

d_gene: NA
j_gene: TRBJ2-3
v_gene: TRBV28
abundance: once
CDR3aa: CASRTSTDTQYF
CDR3nt: TGTGCCAGCAGGACCTCCACAGATACGCAGTATTTT

d_gene: NA
j_gene: TRBJ2-5
v_gene: TRBV7-9
abundance: once
CDR3aa: CASSLAGGNQDKYF
CDR3nt: TGTGCCAGCAGCTTAGCAGGGGGTAACCAAGACAAGTACTTC

d_gene: NA
j_gene: TRBJ1-2
v_gene: TRBV6-5
abundance: NA
CDR3aa: CASSYSNRVYGYTF
CDR3nt: TGTGCCAGCAGTTACTCGAACAGGGTCTATGGCTACACCTTC

d_gene: TRBD1
j_gene: TRBJ1-5
v_gene: TRBV5-1
abundance: NA
CDR3aa: CASSPGQDNQPQHF
CDR3nt: TGCGCCAGCAGCCCTGGACAGGATAATCAGCCCCAGCATTTT